Presented here are 25 T cell receptor beta chains from one specimen sequenced in a study of blood T cell repertoires in COVID-19 (dated by TCRdb to the early 2020s). Libraries were made using the immunoSEQ multiplex PCR assay. The source is immuneACCESS, and TCRdb retained only in-frame sequences with V and J called. Part of the clones is not carried over; for the studies checked, unresolved V genes explain less than half of this, and the remainder is unexplained. The sample has about 140,000 clones on record, 85% to 90% of them singletons. The ten most abundant clones make up over 8.5% of the sample. Sequenced input: peripheral blood. The source is a woman between 50 and 59 years old with active or convalescent COVID-19.

The gene calls are TRBV29-1 and TRBJ2-7; perhaps TRBD1 as D (6 bases). With 6 bases removed from V and 2 bases from J, the gap between germline ends came to 14 bases. The V gene's germline CDR1 is SQVTM and CDR2 ANQGSEA. CDR3 length: 13 amino acids. CDR3 DNA sequence: TGCAGCGTGCAGACAGGAGGAACCTACGAGCAGTACTTC. Translation: CSVQTGGTYEQYF.

This clone showed up just once. The rearrangement links TRBV19 to TRBJ2-1; 8 bases agree with TRBD1. CDR1 LNHDA and CDR2 SQIVND come from the germline V gene (reference sequence). V dropped 7 bases and J dropped 7; count of bases not matched to a gene: 9. The CDR3 has 14 residues. CDR3 DNA sequence: TGTGCCAGTACCTCATCAGGGGGCTGGAATGAGCAGTTCTTC. Translating gives CASTSSGGWNEQFF. The full variable domain, in which reference TRBV19 and TRBJ2-1 provide the parts outside the CDR3, is DGGITQSPKYLFRKEGQNVTLSCEQNLNHDAMYWYRQDPGQGLRLIYYSQIVNDFQKGDIAEGYSVSREKKESFPLTVTSAQKNPTAFYLCASTSSGGWNEQFFGPGTRLTVL.

The chain joins TRBV2 to TRBJ1-5; maybe TRBD1 (5 bases). The CDR3 length is 15 residues. Germline loops: CDR1 SNHLY, CDR2 FYNNEI. V gave up 3 bases and J gave up 2 bases, with 11 bases separating them. CDR3 sequence reads: CASSDGLGGNQPQHF. CDR3 nucleotide sequence: TGTGCCAGCAGTGATGGCCTAGGGGGCAATCAGCCCCAGCATTTT.

This chain connects TRBV28 to TRBJ2-2; a possible D gene is TRBD2 (6 bases). The germline gives CDR1 MDHEN, CDR2 SYDVKM. The V gene lost 6 bases and the J gene lost 5 bases, with 16 bases spanning the gap. The CDR3 loop spans 15 amino acids. The CDR3 region is CASRRGDWKTGELFF. CDR3 bases: TGTGCCAGCAGGAGAGGGGACTGGAAAACCGGGGAGCTGTTTTTT. Supplemented by reference TRBV28 and TRBJ2-2, the full variable domain reads DVKVTQSSRYLVKRTGEKVFLECVQDMDHENMFWYRQDPGLGLRLIYFSYDVKMKEKGDIPEGYSVSREKKERFSLILESASTNQTSMYLCASRRGDWKTGELFFGEGSRLTVL.

The V call is TRBV7-2, the J call TRBJ1-5; D remains ambiguous. CDR1 is SGHTA, CDR2 FQGNSA, per germline. The CDR3 length is 15 residues. V lost 1 base to trimming and J lost 3 bases, with 10 bases between them. CDR3 DNA: TGTGCCAGCAGCTTAGGGTCAGGAAACAATCAGCCCCAGCATTTT. This codes for CASSLGSGNNQPQHF.

The rearrangement uses TRBV10-3 and TRBJ1-2, with D unclear. Germline V gives CDR1 ENHRY, CDR2 SYGVKD. V lost 0 bases to trimming and J lost 2 bases, with 7 bases between them. The CDR3 length is 14 residues. The CDR3 region is CAISESERNYGYTF. The CDR3 bases are TGTGCCATCAGTGAGTCAGAGAGGAACTATGGCTACACCTTC.

The chain carries TRBV28 and TRBJ1-5; D unclear. V gave up 11 bases and J gave up 0 bases, with 11 bases separating them. Germline lookup yields CDR1 MDHEN and CDR2 SYDVKM. The CDR3 is 13 residues long. The CDR3 loop reads CASRLYSNQPQHF. The DNA for the CDR3 is TGTGCCTCCCGCCTCTATAGCAATCAGCCCCAGCATTTT.

This chain joins TRBV11-1 and TRBJ1-6; D is undetermined. This CDR3 is built from 14 residues. CDR1 is SGHAT, CDR2 FQDESV, per germline (reference sequence). Trimming shortened V by 2 bases and J by 10 bases, and 12 bases separated the two germline ends. The CDR3 here is CASSLNGIGSPLHF. CDR3 sequence (DNA): TGTGCCAGCAGCTTAAACGGGATCGGGTCACCCCTCCACTTT.

The DNA of the CDR3 is TGTGCCAGCAGCTTACGGGGACAGGGTGGTTTGGAAGCTTTCTTT. It encodes CASSLRGQGGLEAFF. The V and J genes are TRBV11-2 and TRBJ1-1; 9 bases align to TRBD1. This CDR3 is built from 15 residues. Germline assignment: CDR1 SGHAT and CDR2 FQNNGV. V was pared by 2 bases and J by 8 bases, with 9 bases of the junction left unmatched.

On this clone: The junction differs from germline at one of its ends, possibly a read error. This rearrangement joins TRBV4-1 to TRBJ1-6; maybe TRBD1 (5 bases). Germline V lookup: CDR1 MGHRA, CDR2 YSYEKL. CDR3 length equals 17 residues. The CDR3 loop is CASSQARSRDGNSPLHF. The CDR3 nucleotides are TGCGCCAGCAGTCAAGCCCGCTCCAGGGATGGTAATTCACCCCTCCACTTT.

The chain is built from TRBV28 and TRBJ1-1; 7 bases map to TRBD1. From germline, CDR1 is MDHEN and CDR2 SYDVKM. V lost 5 bases, J lost 4 bases, and 10 bases stayed unmatched. The CDR3 is 15 amino acids. CDR3 sequence: CASSVGQERVTEAFF. The CDR3, as DNA: TGTGCCAGCAGTGTCGGACAGGAGAGAGTCACTGAAGCTTTCTTT.

This chain connects TRBV4-1 to TRBJ1-1; D perhaps matches TRBD1 (5 bases). V was shortened by 0 bases and J by 4 bases, with 12 bases between the two germline ends. Germline V gene data show CDR1 as MGHRA and CDR2 as YSYEKL. The CDR3 consists of 15 residues. This chain's CDR3 is CASSQEVGVATEAFF. In nucleotides, the CDR3 is TGCGCCAGCAGCCAAGAAGTAGGGGTTGCCACTGAAGCTTTCTTT.

The chain is built from TRBV28 and TRBJ2-1, with 9 bases that match TRBD2. Germline V gene sequence: CDR1 MDHEN, CDR2 SYDVKM. The CDR3 runs 14 residues. V dropped 6 bases and J dropped 7; count of bases not matched to a gene: 7. CDR3 loop: CASSRLTSGNEQFF. The CDR3 nucleotides read TGTGCCAGCAGCCGCCTGACTAGCGGAAATGAGCAGTTCTTC.

The chain couples TRBV7-2 to TRBJ2-7; D gene ambiguous. Germline CDR1 and CDR2: SGHTA and FQGNSA. Trimming stripped 5 bases from V and 0 bases from J, with 5 bases between. This CDR3 is built from 12 residues. CDR3 protein: CASSHGSYEQYF. CDR3 sequence (DNA): TGTGCCAGCAGCCACGGCTCCTACGAGCAGTACTTC.

The chain carries TRBV6-5 and TRBJ1-6; 10 bases align to TRBD1. The CDR3 length is 15 residues. Germline values: CDR1 MNHEY, CDR2 SVGAGI. V trimming: 7 bases; J trimming: 7 bases; junction bases outside the gene matches: 7. The CDR3 DNA sequence: TGTGCCAGCAAACCGGGACAGGGGATAAATTCACCCCTCCACTTT. This codes for CASKPGQGINSPLHF.

The chain links TRBV11-2 to TRBJ2-7, with TRBD2 as a possible D gene (5 bases). CDR3 length: 14 amino acids. The V and J ends lost 0 bases and 4 bases respectively, with 10 bases between them. Germline V CDR1 and CDR2: SGHAT, FQNNGV. Here the CDR3 DNA reads TGTGCCAGCAGCTTAGATGGGCCGGGGTACGAGCAGTACTTC. Translation gives CASSLDGPGYEQYF. The entire variable domain, with the rest obtained from reference TRBV11-2 and TRBJ2-7, is as follows: EAGVAQSPRYKIIEKRQSVAFWCNPISGHATLYWYQQILGQGPKLLIQFQNNGVVDDSQLPKDRFSAERLKGVDSTLKIQPAKLEDSAVYLCASSLDGPGYEQYFGPGTRLTVT.

The rearrangement uses TRBV14 and TRBJ2-7, with TRBD1 matching over 7 bases. The V gene's germline CDR1 is SGHDN and CDR2 FVKESK. This CDR3 contains 14 residues. V shed 4 bases, J shed 3 bases, and the junction held 6 bases outside the gene matches. CDR3 bases: TGTGCCAGCAGCCCATCTTGGGACAGCTACGAGCAGTACTTC. This translates into CASSPSWDSYEQYF.

There are a few counts of this clone. The chain carries TRBV6-1 and TRBJ2-7; TRBD1 aligns across 10 bases. The germline CDR1 and CDR2 sequences are MNHNS and SASEGT. The CDR3 covers 14 residues. J was trimmed by 4 bases and V by 3 bases; bases with no gene match: 3. The CDR3 DNA sequence: TGTGCCAGCAGTGAGGGACAGGGGATGTACGAGCAGTACTTC. It is translated as CASSEGQGMYEQYF.

Remarks on this clone: Germline is not matched at one junction end, which may reflect a read error. The chain combines TRBV5-8 with TRBJ1-5; 8 bases line up with TRBD1. This CDR3 spans 14 amino acids. Per germline, CDR1 SGHTS and CDR2 YDEGEE. In DNA form, the CDR3 reads TGTGCCAGCAGCTTGAAACAGGGGGATCATCCCCAGCATTTT. Its protein is CASSLKQGDHPQHF.

The chain uses TRBV6-5 and TRBJ1-4, with 7 bases identical to TRBD1. Germline V lookup: CDR1 MNHEY, CDR2 SVGAGI. The CDR3 has 15 amino acids. V dropped 5 bases and J dropped 7; count of bases not matched to a gene: 10. The CDR3 loop reads CASSPWDSGGEKLFF. CDR3 in DNA: TGTGCCAGCAGTCCCTGGGACAGCGGAGGTGAAAAACTGTTTTTT.

The chain combines TRBV7-2 with TRBJ1-5, with D hard to call. The V end was cut by 4 bases, the J end by 6 bases, with 16 bases between. The germline CDR1 and CDR2 sequences are SGHTA and FQGNSA. The CDR3 has 15 residues. The CDR3 sequence is CASSSRASGGQPQHF. The DNA for the CDR3 is TGTGCCAGCAGCTCCCGGGCTTCCGGAGGTCAGCCCCAGCATTTT.

This clone was found a few times. This chain links TRBV6-6 with TRBJ1-5; weak D call: TRBD1 (5 bases). Trimming removed 8 bases from V and 0 bases from J, with 11 bases in between. Germline assignment: CDR1 MNHNY and CDR2 SVGAGI (reference sequence). There are 14 residues in the CDR3. In DNA form, the CDR3 reads TGTGCCAGCTCTCAGGGCTATAGCAATCAGCCCCAGCATTTT. As protein: CASSQGYSNQPQHF.

V usage is TRBV19 and J usage is TRBJ2-5; D possibly corresponds to TRBD2 (5 bases). Germline lookup yields CDR1 LNHDA and CDR2 SQIVND (reference sequence). The CDR3 covers 11 residues. Deletions cut 4 bases from V and 5 bases from J, with 5 bases between. The CDR3 loop is CASSTGETQYF. In DNA form, the CDR3 reads TGTGCCAGTAGTACGGGGGAGACCCAGTACTTC.

This rearrangement joins TRBV5-6 to TRBJ2-7; D might be TRBD2 (5 bases). The CDR3 spans 16 residues. V was cut by 4 bases and J by 7 bases, with 24 bases left in between. CDR1 and CDR2 from the germline V gene are SGHDT and YYEEEE. CDR3 DNA sequence: TGTGCCAGCAGCCCCGGACCTAACAGAGGCTCGGGGGAGCAGTACTTC. Its protein is CASSPGPNRGSGEQYF. The full variable domain, in which reference TRBV5-6 and TRBJ2-7 provide the parts outside the CDR3, is DAGVTQSPTHLIKTRGQQVTLRCSPKSGHDTVSWYQQALGQGPQFIFQYYEEEERQRGNFPDRFSGHQFPNYSSELNVNALLLGDSALYLCASSPGPNRGSGEQYFGPGTRLTVT.

V is TRBV19 and J is TRBJ1-1, with 8 positions matching TRBD1. CDR1 is LNHDA, CDR2 SQIVND, per germline (reference sequence). Unmatched junction bases numbered 6, after V lost 5 bases and J lost 7 bases. The CDR3 has 13 amino acids. For the CDR3, the DNA is TGTGCCAGTAGTCCCCGACAGGGGCTTGAAGCTTTCTTT. This gives the protein CASSPRQGLEAFF.